This T cell receptor beta chain emerged from a study of response to subunit inactivated influenza vaccine. Study-level results: The authors put forward the suggestion that each seasonal influenza vaccination may bring in only a limited number of new T cells.

One entry per CDR3 protein results from TCRdb running MiXCR on the RT-PCR reads. The sample holds about 700,000 distinct CDR3 sequences, approximately 15% seen once. As to this clonotype: Its antigen is not identified.

Specimen: PBMCs from blood, collected 14 to 15 days before vaccination. The clonotype originates from a man aged 50 to 60 who received an inactivated influenza vaccine.

The chain's CDR3 is CASSEIRRGYGYTF. CDR3 nucleotide sequence: TGTGCCAGCAGTGAAATTCGACGGGGCTATGGCTACACCTTC. The chain uses TRBV2 and TRBJ1-2, with D unresolved. Germline V gene sequence: CDR1 SNHLY, CDR2 FYNNEI. The V and J ends lost 2 bases and 4 bases respectively, with 11 bases between them. The CDR3 runs to 14 residues.